Only a few counts were recorded for the clone carrying this T cell receptor beta chain. The data stem from a study of regulatory T cells in long-lasting Graves disease. At the level of the study: Graves' patients (newly diagnosed) had been on antithyroid drugs under 3 months.

The TCR beta library used iRepertoire HTBI primers with Arm-PCR amplification of CDR3. TCRdb passed the multiplex PCR reads through MiXCR, listing each CDR3 protein once. The table lists around 330,000 distinct CDR3 sequences, about 20% of them singletons. The germline gives CDR1 MNHEY, CDR2 SVGAGI. This CDR3 is built from 11 residues. V was cut by 3 bases and J by 8 bases, with 5 bases left in between. The sample's time point: newly diagnosed GD, antithyroid drugs for less than 3 months. From PBMCs, RNA was extracted and then used to make the TCR library. Peripheral blood, approximately 9 milliliters per patient, was collected in EDTA tubes.

The chain joins TRBV6-5 to TRBJ1-3; D gene unclear. Sequencing used peripheral blood mononuclear cells (PBMCs), obtained at new diagnosis, from a patient treated with antithyroid drugs. This receptor was obtained from a female donor with Graves disease. CDR3 in amino acids: CASSYGDTIYF. The DNA of the CDR3 is TGTGCCAGCAGTTATGGGGACACCATATATTTT.